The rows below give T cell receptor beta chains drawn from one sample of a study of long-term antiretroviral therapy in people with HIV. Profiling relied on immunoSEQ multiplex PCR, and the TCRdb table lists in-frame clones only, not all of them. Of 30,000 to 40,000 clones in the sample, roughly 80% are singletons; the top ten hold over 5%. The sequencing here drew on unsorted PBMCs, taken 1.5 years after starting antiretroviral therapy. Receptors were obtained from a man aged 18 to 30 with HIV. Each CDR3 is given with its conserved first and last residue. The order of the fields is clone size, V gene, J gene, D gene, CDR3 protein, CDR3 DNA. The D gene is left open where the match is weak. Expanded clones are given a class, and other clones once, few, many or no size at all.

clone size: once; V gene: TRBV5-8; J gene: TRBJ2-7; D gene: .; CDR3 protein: CASSLWASYEQYF; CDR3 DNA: TGTGCCAGCAGCTTGTGGGCCTCCTACGAGCAGTACTTC
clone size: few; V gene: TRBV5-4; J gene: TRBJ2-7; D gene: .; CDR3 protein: CASSLGQGFAYEQYF; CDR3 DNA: TGTGCCAGCAGCTTGGGTCAGGGGTTCGCCTACGAGCAGTACTTC
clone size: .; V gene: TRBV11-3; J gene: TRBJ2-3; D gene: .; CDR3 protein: CASSRQGDTQYF; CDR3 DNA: TGTGCCAGCAGCCGTCAGGGAGATACGCAGTATTTT
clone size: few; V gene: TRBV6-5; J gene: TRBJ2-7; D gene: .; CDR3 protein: CASSYSKRADNEQYF; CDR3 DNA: TGTGCCAGCAGTTACTCCAAGAGGGCGGACAACGAGCAGTACTTC
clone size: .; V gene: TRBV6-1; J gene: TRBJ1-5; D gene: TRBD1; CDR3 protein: CASSRGQDSNQPQHF; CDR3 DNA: TGTGCCAGCAGCAGGGGACAGGATAGCAATCAGCCCCAGCATTTT
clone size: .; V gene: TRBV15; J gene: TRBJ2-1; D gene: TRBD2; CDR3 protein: CATSRDRGGTEQFF; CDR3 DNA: TGTGCCACCAGCAGAGATCGGGGGGGTACTGAGCAGTTCTTC
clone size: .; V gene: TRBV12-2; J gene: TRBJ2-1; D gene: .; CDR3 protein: CASRLVAGPYNEQFF; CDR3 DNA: TGTGCAAGTCGCTTAGTGGCGGGACCCTACAATGAGCAGTTCTTC
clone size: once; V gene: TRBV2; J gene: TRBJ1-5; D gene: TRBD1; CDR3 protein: CAGKGGGGGQPQHF; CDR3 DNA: TGTGCCGGAAAAGGGGGCGGGGGAGGTCAGCCCCAGCATTTT
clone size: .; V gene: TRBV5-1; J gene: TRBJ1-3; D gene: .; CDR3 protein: CASSLDPNSGNTIYF; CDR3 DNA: TGCGCCAGCAGCTTGGATCCGAACTCTGGAAACACCATATATTTT
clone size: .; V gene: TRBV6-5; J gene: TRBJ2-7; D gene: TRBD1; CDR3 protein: CASARQGSYEQYF; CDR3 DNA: TGTGCCAGCGCCAGACAGGGGTCCTACGAGCAGTACTTC
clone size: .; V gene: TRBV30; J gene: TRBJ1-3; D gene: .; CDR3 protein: CAWRLYDRPGNTIYF; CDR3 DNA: TGTGCCTGGAGACTATATGACAGGCCTGGAAACACCATATATTTT
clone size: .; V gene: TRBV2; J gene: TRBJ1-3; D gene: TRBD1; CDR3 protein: CASSSTGLGNTIYF; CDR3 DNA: TGTGCCAGCAGTTCGACAGGGCTTGGAAACACCATATATTTT
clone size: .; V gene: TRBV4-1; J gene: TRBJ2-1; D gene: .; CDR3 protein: CASSRLAIYNEQFF; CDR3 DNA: TGCGCCAGCAGCCGCCTAGCCATCTACAATGAGCAGTTCTTC
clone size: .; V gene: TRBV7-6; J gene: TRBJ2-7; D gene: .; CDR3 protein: CASSSRREVLFDEQYF; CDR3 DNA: TGTGCCAGCAGCTCCCGGCGGGAAGTTTTGTTTGACGAGCAGTACTTC
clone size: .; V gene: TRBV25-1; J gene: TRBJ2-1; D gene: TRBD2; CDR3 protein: CASKTSGRNEQFF; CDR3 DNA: TGTGCCAGCAAGACTAGCGGGAGGAATGAGCAGTTCTTC
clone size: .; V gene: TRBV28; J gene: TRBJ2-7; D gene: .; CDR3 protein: CASSLGGISSYEQYF; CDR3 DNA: TGTGCCAGCAGTTTAGGGGGGATAAGCTCCTACGAGCAGTACTTC
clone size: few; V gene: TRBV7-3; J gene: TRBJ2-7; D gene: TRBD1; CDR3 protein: CASSSGGAGHEQYF; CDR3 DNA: TGTGCCAGCAGCTCAGGGGGCGCGGGTCACGAGCAGTACTTC
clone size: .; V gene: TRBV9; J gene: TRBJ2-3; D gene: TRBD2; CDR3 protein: CASSVFAGVGDTQYF; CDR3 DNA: TGTGCCAGCAGCGTTTTTGCGGGAGTGGGGGATACGCAGTATTTT
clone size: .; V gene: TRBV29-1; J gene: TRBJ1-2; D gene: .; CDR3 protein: CSVQQPNYGYTF; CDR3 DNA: TGCAGCGTACAACAGCCGAACTATGGCTACACCTTC
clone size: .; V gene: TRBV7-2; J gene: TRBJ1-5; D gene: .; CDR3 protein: CASSLHSNQPQHF; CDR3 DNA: TGTGCCAGCAGCTTACATAGCAATCAGCCCCAGCATTTT
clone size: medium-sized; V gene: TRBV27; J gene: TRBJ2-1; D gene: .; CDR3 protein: CASSLFTYNEQFF; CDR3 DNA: TGTGCCAGCAGTTTATTTACCTACAATGAGCAGTTCTTC
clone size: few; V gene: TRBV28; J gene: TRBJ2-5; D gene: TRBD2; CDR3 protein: CASTSFGGSIQETQYF; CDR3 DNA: TGTGCCAGCACCTCCTTCGGCGGGAGCATTCAAGAGACCCAGTACTTC
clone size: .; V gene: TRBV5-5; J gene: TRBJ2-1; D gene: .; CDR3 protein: CASSLVSGHEQFF; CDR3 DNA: TGTGCCAGCAGCTTGGTATCGGGCCATGAGCAGTTCTTC
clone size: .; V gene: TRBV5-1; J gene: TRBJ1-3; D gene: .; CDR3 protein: CASSRDISSGNTIYF; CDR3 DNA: TGCGCCAGCAGCCGGGACATCTCCTCTGGAAACACCATATATTTT
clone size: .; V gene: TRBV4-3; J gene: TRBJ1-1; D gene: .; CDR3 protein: CASSHSGPGLLVGGGANTEAFF; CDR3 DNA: TGCGCCAGCAGCCACTCGGGGCCCGGACTTCTGGTAGGTGGGGGGGCGAACACTGAAGCTTTCTTT
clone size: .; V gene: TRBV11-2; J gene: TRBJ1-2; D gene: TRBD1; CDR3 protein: CASSSTKRTGDHGYTF; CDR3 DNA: TGTGCCAGCAGCTCAACCAAACGAACAGGGGACCATGGCTACACCTTC
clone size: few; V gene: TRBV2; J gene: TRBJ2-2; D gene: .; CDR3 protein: CASSEFQGHTGELFF; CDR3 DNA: TGTGCCAGCAGTGAGTTCCAGGGCCACACCGGGGAGCTGTTTTTT
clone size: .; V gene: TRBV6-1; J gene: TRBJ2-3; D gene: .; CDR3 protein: CASSDPGAHTDTQYF; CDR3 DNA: TGTGCCAGCAGTGACCCAGGGGCACACACAGATACGCAGTATTTT
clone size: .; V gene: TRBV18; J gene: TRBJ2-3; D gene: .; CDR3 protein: CASSPATLRSTDTQYF; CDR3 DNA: TGTGCCAGCTCGCCGGCGACGCTCCGTAGCACAGATACGCAGTATTTT
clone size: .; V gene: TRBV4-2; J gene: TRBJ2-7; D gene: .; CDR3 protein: CASSQEPDGTYEQYF; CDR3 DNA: TGTGCCAGCAGCCAAGAGCCCGACGGAACATACGAGCAGTACTTC
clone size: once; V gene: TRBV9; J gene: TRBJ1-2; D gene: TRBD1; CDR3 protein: CASSVEAGGLANYGYTF; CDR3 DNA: TGTGCCAGCAGCGTAGAAGCAGGGGGACTTGCTAACTATGGCTACACCTTC